The 11 T cell receptor beta chains in this list originate from one sample, sequenced in a study of cytomegalovirus exposure and HLA in healthy donors. Primers: 60 Vbeta forward and 13 Jbeta reverse. Assay: immunoSEQ multiplex PCR; the TCRdb copy retains only in-frame clones and omits some. The data show nearly 300,000 clones, about nine tenths seen once. The sample consisted of PBMCs. These receptors came from a man between 35 and 55 years old in good health and CMV-seropositive.

Here the CDR3 reads CASSPWGQGAHEQYF. DNA for the CDR3: TGTGCCAGCAGCCCTTGGGGACAGGGTGCTCACGAGCAGTACTTC. The genes are TRBV7-8 and TRBJ2-7, with 9 positions matching TRBD1. Per the germline V gene, CDR1 is SGHVS and CDR2 is FQNEAQ. Unmatched junction bases numbered 10, after V lost 5 bases and J lost 5 bases. The CDR3 sequence is 15 residues long.

The chain has TRBV5-5 and TRBJ2-2; 9 bases match TRBD1. CDR1 is SGHKS, CDR2 YYEKEE, per germline (reference sequence). With 4 bases clipped from V and 4 bases from J, the junction kept 5 bases outside the gene matches. The CDR3 has 15 residues. The CDR3 DNA reads TGTGCCAGCAGCAAGGGACAGGGTTTCACCGGGGAGCTGTTTTTT. It is translated as CASSKGQGFTGELFF. Variable domain in full (rest from reference TRBV5-5 and TRBJ2-2): DAGVTQSPTHLIKTRGQQVTLRCSPISGHKSVSWYQQVLGQGPQFIFQYYEKEERGRGNFPDRFSARQFPNYSSELNVNALLLGDSALYLCASSKGQGFTGELFFGEGSRLTVL.

This chain connects TRBV7-2 to TRBJ2-7; D is perhaps TRBD1 (5 bases). The V gene's germline CDR1 is SGHTA and CDR2 FQGNSA. The CDR3 sequence is 15 residues long. Trimming removed 1 base from V and 2 bases from J, with 12 bases in between. For the CDR3, the DNA is TGTGCCAGCAGCTTAGGAGGTAGGGGCCCCTACGAGCAGTACTTC. The encoded protein is CASSLGGRGPYEQYF. Full variable domain (missing parts from reference TRBV7-2 and TRBJ2-7): GAGVSQSPSNKVTEKGKDVELRCDPISGHTALYWYRQSLGQGLEFLIYFQGNSAPDKSGLPSDRFSAERTGGSVSTLTIQRTQQEDSAVYLCASSLGGRGPYEQYFGPGTRLTVT.

The genes are TRBV4-3 and TRBJ2-7; D possibly corresponds to TRBD1 (6 bases). V lost 0 bases, J lost 2 bases, and 11 bases lay in between. This CDR3 is built from 15 residues. Germline V lookup: CDR1 LGHNA, CDR2 YSLEER. The CDR3 sequence is CASSQDFAGAYEQYF. The CDR3 nucleotides are TGCGCCAGCAGCCAAGACTTTGCAGGGGCCTACGAGCAGTACTTC.

J is TRBJ1-3 and V is TRBV28, with D possibly matching TRBD1 (6 bases). CDR1 is MDHEN and CDR2 is SYDVKM in the germline V gene. V shed 8 bases and J shed 3 bases, with 23 bases lying between them. This CDR3 contains 17 residues. The CDR3 coding sequence is TGTGCCAGCCTGCCCCCCCCAGGGGCTGCTGGTGGAAACACCATATATTTT. Protein sequence: CASLPPPGAAGGNTIYF.

The DNA of the CDR3 is TGTGCCAGCAGCTTCGCGGGGACTTGGGATGAGCAGTTCTTC. This encodes CASSFAGTWDEQFF. This chain links TRBV7-9 with TRBJ2-1; a possible D gene is TRBD2 (6 bases). From germline, CDR1 is SEHNR and CDR2 FQNEAQ (reference sequence). The CDR3 totals 14 residues. Deletions cut 3 bases from V and 8 bases from J, with 14 bases between.

V is TRBV28 and J is TRBJ1-2, with a possible D match to TRBD1 (5 bases). Germline CDR1 is MDHEN and CDR2 is SYDVKM. Trimming stripped 2 bases from V and 4 bases from J, with 14 bases between. The CDR3 totals 15 residues. In nucleotides, the CDR3 is TGTGCCAGCAGTTTAGTGGGGGGTTTTATCTATGGCTACACCTTC. This encodes CASSLVGGFIYGYTF.

The genes are TRBV7-8 and TRBJ1-2, with TRBD1 matching over 9 bases. Germline V CDR1 and CDR2: SGHVS, FQNEAQ. Germline trimming cut 3 bases from V and 5 bases from J; bases unmatched to any gene: 4. The CDR3 has 14 residues. The CDR3, as DNA: TGTGCCAGCAGCTTGACAGGGGGTGGTTATGGCTACACCTTC. Translation: CASSLTGGGYGYTF.

V is TRBV27 and J is TRBJ1-2; D not certain. Looked up from germline, CDR1 is MNHEY and CDR2 is SMNVEV (reference sequence). The length of the CDR3 is 13 residues. V gave up 0 bases and J gave up 6 bases, with 8 bases separating them. The CDR3 nucleotides are TGTGCCAGCAGTTTATCTGTCCAAAATGGCTACACCTTC. This encodes CASSLSVQNGYTF.

The rearrangement joins TRBV19 to TRBJ1-3, with 12 bases aligning to TRBD1. The CDR3 spans 16 residues. Trimming cost V 10 bases and J 2 bases; bases outside gene matches: 9. Per germline, CDR1 LNHDA and CDR2 SQIVND (reference sequence). CDR3 in DNA: TGTGCCACCACCGGGACAGGGGGCCTGCCTGGAAACACCATATATTTT. This codes for CATTGTGGLPGNTIYF.

A few counts support this clone. The CDR3 protein is CASTGTTYNEQFF. DNA of the CDR3: TGTGCCAGCACCGGGACTACCTACAATGAGCAGTTCTTC. The rearrangement uses TRBV6-1 and TRBJ2-1; 7 bases fit TRBD2. This CDR3 is 13 amino acids long. Trimming took 7 bases from V and 2 from J; bases not matched to a gene: 2. Germline V gene data show CDR1 as MNHNS and CDR2 as SASEGT.